Below, one TCR beta chain is given with its context. Its target is unknown. The data belong to a study of cytomegalovirus exposure and HLA in healthy donors. The study's findings and limits: Most TCR sequences were rare, but some public TCRs occurred in many donors. Later analysis identified a missense DCLRE1C variant that was linked to TCR beta V- and J-gene trimming. Later work found that TCR association rates differed between HLA loci; DRB1 had the most and HLA-C the fewest.

Use of 60 Vbeta and 13 Jbeta primers characterized the PCR. Some clones are missing from TCRdb's copy, which holds only in-frame ones; the method was immunoSEQ multiplex PCR. The sample contains 90,000 to 95,000 clones, around 80% of which appear only once. The V segment lost 6 bases and the J segment 1 base; nucleotides outside the gene matches: 12. The CDR3 has 17 residues. Germline CDR1 is SEHNR and CDR2 is FQNEAQ (reference sequence). Specimen: PBMCs. The rearrangement links TRBV7-9 to TRBJ1-1; TRBD1 matches 9 bases. The TCR originated in a man aged 30-40 years in good health and CMV-seronegative. CDR3 bases: TGTGCCAGCAGACCGAATACCGGACAGGGGCCGAACACTGAAGCTTTCTTT. Protein: CASRPNTGQGPNTEAFF.